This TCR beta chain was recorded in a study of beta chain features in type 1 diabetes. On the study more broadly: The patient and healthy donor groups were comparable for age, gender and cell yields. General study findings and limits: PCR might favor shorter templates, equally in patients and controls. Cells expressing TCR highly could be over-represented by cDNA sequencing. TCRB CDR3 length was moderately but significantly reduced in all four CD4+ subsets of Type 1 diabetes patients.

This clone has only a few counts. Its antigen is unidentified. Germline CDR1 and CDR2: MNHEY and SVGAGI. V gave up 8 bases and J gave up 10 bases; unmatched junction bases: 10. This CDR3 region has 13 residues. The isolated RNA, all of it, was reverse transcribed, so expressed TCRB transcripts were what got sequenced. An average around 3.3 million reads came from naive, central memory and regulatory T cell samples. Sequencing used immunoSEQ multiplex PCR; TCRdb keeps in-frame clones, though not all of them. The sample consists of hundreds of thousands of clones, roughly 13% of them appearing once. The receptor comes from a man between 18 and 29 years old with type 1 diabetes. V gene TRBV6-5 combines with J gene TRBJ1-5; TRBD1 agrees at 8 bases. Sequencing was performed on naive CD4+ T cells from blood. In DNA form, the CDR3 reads TGTGCCAGCGGAAAGGACAGGGAGCTCCCCCAGCATTTT. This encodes CASGKDRELPQHF.